This TCR beta chain came from a study of CD4 and CD8 cells across lung adenocarcinoma regions. This clonotype has ten or more counts. The CDR3 has 15 residues. The V end was cut by 0 bases, the J end by 2 bases, with 11 bases between. Germline assignment: CDR1 SGDLS and CDR2 YYNGEE. Each CDR3 protein is one row after TCRdb ran MiXCR on the PCR reads. This sample has fewer than 20,000 distinct CDR3 sequences; about half occur once, and the top ten carry 50% to 60%. Localized lung adenocarcinoma, a non-small cell lung cancer, affected the donors. Sequenced: CD8+ T cells from the center of a lung tumor. The chain uses TRBV9 and TRBJ2-5; a weak D match, TRBD2 (6 bases). The receptor comes from a female donor with lung adenocarcinoma. The CD4 and CD8 labels of this study may be unreliable. The CDR3 loop is CASSVGASDQETQYF. The CDR3 nucleotides are TGTGCCAGCAGCGTAGGGGCTAGCGATCAAGAGACCCAGTACTTC.